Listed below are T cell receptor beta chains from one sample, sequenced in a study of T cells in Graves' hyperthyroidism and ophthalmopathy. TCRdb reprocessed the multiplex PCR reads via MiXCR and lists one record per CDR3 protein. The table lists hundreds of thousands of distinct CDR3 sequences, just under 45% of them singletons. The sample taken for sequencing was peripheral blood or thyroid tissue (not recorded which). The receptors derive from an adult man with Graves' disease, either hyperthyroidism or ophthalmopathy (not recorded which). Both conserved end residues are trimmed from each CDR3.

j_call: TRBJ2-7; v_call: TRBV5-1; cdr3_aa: ASSLTGTSGSSSYEQY
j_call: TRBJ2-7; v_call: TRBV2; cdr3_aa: ASSEWGTYEQY
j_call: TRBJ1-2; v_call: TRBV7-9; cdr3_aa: ASSGLGAYGYT
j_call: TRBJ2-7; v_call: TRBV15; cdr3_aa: ATSRGQGYSYEQY
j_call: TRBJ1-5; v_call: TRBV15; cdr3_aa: ATSRGMGADEDEH
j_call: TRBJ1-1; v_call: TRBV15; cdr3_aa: ATTDRMNTEAF
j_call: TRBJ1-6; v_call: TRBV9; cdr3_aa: ASSVGWSYNSPLH
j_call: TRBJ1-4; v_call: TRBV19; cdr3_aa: AWSPDRGPANEKLF
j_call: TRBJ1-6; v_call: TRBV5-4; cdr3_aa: ASSVGGQLNSPLH
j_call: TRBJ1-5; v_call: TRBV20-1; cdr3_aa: SARQGQGNQPQH
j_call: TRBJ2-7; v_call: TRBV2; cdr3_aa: ASSAGTGAGSYEQY
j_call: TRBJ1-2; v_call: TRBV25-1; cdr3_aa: ASSELRDPAYGYT
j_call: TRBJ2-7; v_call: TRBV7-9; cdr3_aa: AWSGSGLRYEQY
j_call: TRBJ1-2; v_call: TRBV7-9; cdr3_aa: ASSLNSGSNYGYT
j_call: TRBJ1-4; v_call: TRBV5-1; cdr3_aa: ASSLQGLANEKLF